What follows describes a single T cell receptor beta chain. Libraries were prepared by immunoSEQ multiplex PCR; TCRdb keeps only in-frame clonotypes and omits some of them. Of about 120,000 clones listed, over 75% are singletons. The data were taken from a study of blood T cell repertoires in COVID-19. Trimming cost V 5 bases and J 4 bases, with 13 bases left between them. Germline values: CDR1 MNHEY, CDR2 SMNVEV (reference sequence). The CDR3 has 14 residues. The chain recombines TRBV27 with TRBJ2-3; possibly TRBD2 for D (6 bases). Specimen: peripheral blood. This TCR derives from a woman between 65 and 79 years old who had recovered from COVID-19. CDR3 DNA sequence: TGTGCCAGCAGTCCCCGACGACTAGCAGATACGCAGTATTTT. Protein: CASSPRRLADTQYF.